This TCR beta chain was identified during a study of a mutant IDH1 vaccine in newly diagnosed glioma. Generated by immunoSEQ multiplex PCR, the TCRdb table keeps only in-frame clones and is missing some. The profile shows about 60,000 clones, around 80% of them singletons. The V end lost 7 bases, the J end lost 0 bases, and 4 bases lay between the germline ends. The CDR3 consists of 11 residues. Germline lookup yields CDR1 DFQATT and CDR2 SNEGSKA (reference sequence). The time point here: week 35, safety follow-up. Doses comprised 300 ug of mutant IDH1 20-mer peptide each, plus topical imiquimod. About this clone itself: Its cognate antigen is unknown.

This TCR derives from a man younger than 40 with glioma. This material consisted of PBMCs, taken from a glioma patient whose treatment included an IDH1 peptide vaccine. The genes are TRBV20-1 and TRBJ1-3; D is unresolved. CDR3 DNA: TGCAGTGTTTACTCTGGAAACACCATATATTTT. Translating it yields CSVYSGNTIYF.